This paragraph covers one T cell receptor (beta chain) sequence. As yet, its antigen is unknown. The record originates from a study of shared clonotypes between healthy human individuals. Study-wide context: Researchers assigned three CD4 naive, three CD4 memory, two CD8 naive and one CD8 memory plate to each donor.

Germline V gives CDR1 MNHEY, CDR2 SVGAGI. V lost 6 bases, J lost 5 bases, and 16 bases lay in between. This CDR3 has 14 amino acids. Sequencing used immunoSEQ multiplex PCR; TCRdb keeps in-frame clones, though not all of them. This table has over a million clones, 95% to 97% appearing once. Findings and caveats of the study: It was only blood that was sampled, and tissue repertoires likely differ. Measured sharing among donors was expected to vary with sequencing depth. All-four-donor shared clonotypes had higher generation probabilities than non-shared clonotypes did.

This sequence originates from a man aged 25 to 45 in good health. The chain has TRBV6-5 and TRBJ1-2, with D possibly matching TRBD1 (6 bases). The sequencing sample was made of naive CD4+ T cells sorted from blood. Subset given: CD45RA+ positively selected. For the CDR3, the DNA is TGTGCCAGCAGGGGGGGGCCGCCTCAATATGGCTACACCTTC. It codes for CASRGGPPQYGYTF.